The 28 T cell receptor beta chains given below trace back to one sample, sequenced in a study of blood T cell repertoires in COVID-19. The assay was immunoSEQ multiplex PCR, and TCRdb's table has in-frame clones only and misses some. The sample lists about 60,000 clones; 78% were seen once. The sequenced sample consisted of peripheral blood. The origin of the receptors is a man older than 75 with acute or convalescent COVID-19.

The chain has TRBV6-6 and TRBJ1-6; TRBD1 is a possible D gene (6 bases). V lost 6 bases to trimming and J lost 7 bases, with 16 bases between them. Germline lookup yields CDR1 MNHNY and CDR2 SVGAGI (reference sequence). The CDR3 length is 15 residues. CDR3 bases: TGTGCCAGCAGGGGTTCGGGGGGCGAAAATTCACCCCTCCACTTT. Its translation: CASRGSGGENSPLHF.

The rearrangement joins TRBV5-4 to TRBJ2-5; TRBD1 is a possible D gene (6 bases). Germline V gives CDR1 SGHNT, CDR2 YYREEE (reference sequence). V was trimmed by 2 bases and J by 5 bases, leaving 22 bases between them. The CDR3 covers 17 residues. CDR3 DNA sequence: TGTGCCAGCAGCTTTGGGGCAGGGGCTATGGCTTGGGAGACCCAGTACTTC. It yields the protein CASSFGAGAMAWETQYF. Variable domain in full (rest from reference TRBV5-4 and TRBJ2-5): ETGVTQSPTHLIKTRGQQVTLRCSSQSGHNTVSWYQQALGQGPQFIFQYYREEENGRGNFPPRFSGLQFPNYSSELNVNALELDDSALYLCASSFGAGAMAWETQYFGPGTRLLVL.

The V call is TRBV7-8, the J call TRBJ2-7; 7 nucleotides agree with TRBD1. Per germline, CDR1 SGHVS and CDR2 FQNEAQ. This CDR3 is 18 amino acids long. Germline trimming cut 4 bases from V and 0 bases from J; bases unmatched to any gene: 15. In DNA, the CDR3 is TGTGCCAGCAGCTCCGTGACAGGGATCTTGCTTGTCTCCTACGAGCAGTACTTC. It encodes CASSSVTGILLVSYEQYF.

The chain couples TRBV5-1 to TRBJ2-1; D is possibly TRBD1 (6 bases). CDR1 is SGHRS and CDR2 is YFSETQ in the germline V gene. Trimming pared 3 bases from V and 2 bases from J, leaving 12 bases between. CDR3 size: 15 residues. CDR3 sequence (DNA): TGCGCCAGCAGCTCATCAGGGGTTACCTACAATGAGCAGTTCTTC. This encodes CASSSSGVTYNEQFF.

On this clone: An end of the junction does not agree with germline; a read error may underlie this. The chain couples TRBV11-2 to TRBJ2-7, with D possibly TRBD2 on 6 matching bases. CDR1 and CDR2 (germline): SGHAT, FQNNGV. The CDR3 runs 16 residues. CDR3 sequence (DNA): TGTGCCAGCAGCGTAGAGGCCGGGAGAGCCCCCGGCGAGCAGTACTTC. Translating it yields CASSVEAGRAPGEQYF. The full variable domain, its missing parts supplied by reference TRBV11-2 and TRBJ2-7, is EAGVAQSPRYKIIEKRQSVAFWCNPISGHATLYWYQQILGQGPKLLIQFQNNGVVDDSQLPKDRFSAERLKGVDSTLKIQPAKLEDSAVYLCASSVEAGRAPGEQYFGPGTRLTVT.

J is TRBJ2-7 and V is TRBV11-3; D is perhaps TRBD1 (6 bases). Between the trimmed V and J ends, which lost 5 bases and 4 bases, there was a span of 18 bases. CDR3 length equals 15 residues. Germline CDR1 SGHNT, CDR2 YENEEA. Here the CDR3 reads CASSILTGTTYEQYF. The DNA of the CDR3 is TGTGCCAGCAGCATCCTTACAGGGACCACTTACGAGCAGTACTTC.

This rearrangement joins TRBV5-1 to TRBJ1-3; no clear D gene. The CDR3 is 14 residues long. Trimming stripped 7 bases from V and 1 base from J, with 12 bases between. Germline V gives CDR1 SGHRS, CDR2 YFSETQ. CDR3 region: CASQQSASGNTIYF. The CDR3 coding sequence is TGCGCCAGCCAACAGAGTGCTTCTGGAAACACCATATATTTT.

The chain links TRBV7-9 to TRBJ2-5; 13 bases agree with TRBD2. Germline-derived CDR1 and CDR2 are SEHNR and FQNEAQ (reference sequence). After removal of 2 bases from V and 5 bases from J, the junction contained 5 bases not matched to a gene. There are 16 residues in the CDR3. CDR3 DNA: TGTGCCAGCAGCTTATGGGGGACTAGCGGGATTGAGACCCAGTACTTC. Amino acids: CASSLWGTSGIETQYF.

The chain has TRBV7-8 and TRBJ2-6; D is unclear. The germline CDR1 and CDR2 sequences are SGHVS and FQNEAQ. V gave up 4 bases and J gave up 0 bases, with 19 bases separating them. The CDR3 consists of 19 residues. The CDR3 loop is CASSSHRVGTISGANVLTF. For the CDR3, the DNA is TGTGCCAGCAGCTCACACCGAGTCGGTACTATCTCTGGGGCCAACGTCCTGACTTTC.

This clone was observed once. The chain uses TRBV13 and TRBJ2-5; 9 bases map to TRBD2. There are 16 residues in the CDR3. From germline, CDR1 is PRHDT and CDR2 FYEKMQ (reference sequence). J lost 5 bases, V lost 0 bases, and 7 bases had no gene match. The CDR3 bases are TGTGCCAGCAGCTTAGGGGCTAGCGGGATGCACGAGACCCAGTACTTC. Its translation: CASSLGASGMHETQYF.

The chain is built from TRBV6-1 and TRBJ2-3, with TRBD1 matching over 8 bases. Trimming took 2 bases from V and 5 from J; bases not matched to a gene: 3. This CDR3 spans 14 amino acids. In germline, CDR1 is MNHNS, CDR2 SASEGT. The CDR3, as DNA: TGTGCCAGCAGTGAAAACAGGGGGAGAGATACGCAGTATTTT. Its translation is CASSENRGRDTQYF.

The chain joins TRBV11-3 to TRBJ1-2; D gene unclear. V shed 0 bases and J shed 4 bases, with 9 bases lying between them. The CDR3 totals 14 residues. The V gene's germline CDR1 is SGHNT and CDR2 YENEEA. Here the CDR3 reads CASSLDQDLYGYTF. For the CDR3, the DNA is TGTGCCAGCAGCTTAGATCAGGATCTCTATGGCTACACCTTC.

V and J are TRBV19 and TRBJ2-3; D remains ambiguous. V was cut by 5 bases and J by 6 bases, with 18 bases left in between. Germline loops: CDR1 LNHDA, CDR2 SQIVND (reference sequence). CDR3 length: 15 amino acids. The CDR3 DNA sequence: TGTGCCAGTAGTGCCTCAGGAAATTCATGGGATACGCAGTATTTT. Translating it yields CASSASGNSWDTQYF. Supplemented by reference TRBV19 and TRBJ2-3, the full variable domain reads DGGITQSPKYLFRKEGQNVTLSCEQNLNHDAMYWYRQDPGQGLRLIYYSQIVNDFQKGDIAEGYSVSREKKESFPLTVTSAQKNPTAFYLCASSASGNSWDTQYFGPGTRLTVL.

The CDR3 region has the DNA TGTGCCAGCAGTGACATGGCGGGAAAACTGTTTTTT. It is translated as CASSDMAGKLFF. V usage is TRBV6-1 and J usage is TRBJ1-4; D gene ambiguous. Germline CDR1 MNHNS, CDR2 SASEGT. V gave up 3 bases and J gave up 10 bases, with 9 bases separating them. This CDR3 spans 12 amino acids.

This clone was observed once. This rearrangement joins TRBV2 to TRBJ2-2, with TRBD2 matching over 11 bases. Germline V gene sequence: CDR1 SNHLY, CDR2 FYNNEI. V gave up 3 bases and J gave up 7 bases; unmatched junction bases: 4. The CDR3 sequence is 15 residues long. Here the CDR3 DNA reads TGTGCCAGCAGTGATGTACTAGCGGGAGTCGGGGAGCTGTTTTTT. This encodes CASSDVLAGVGELFF.

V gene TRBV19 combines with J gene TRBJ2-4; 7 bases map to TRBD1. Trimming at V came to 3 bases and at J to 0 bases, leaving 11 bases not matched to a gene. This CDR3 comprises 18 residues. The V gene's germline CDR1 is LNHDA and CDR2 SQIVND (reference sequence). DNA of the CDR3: TGTGCCAGTAGTATTTCACTTACCGGGACAGCAGCCAAAAACATTCAGTACTTC. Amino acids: CASSISLTGTAAKNIQYF.

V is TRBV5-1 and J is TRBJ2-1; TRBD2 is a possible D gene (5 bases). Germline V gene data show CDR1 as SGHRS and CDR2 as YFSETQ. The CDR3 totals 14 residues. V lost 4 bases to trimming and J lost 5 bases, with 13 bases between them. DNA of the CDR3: TGCGCCAGCAGCCCGGCGACGGGAAACAATGAGCAGTTCTTC. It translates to CASSPATGNNEQFF. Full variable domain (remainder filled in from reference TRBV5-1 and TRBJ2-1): KAGVTQTPRYLIKTRGQQVTLSCSPISGHRSVSWYQQTPGQGLQFLFEYFSETQRNKGNFPGRFSGRQFSNSRSEMNVSTLELGDSALYLCASSPATGNNEQFFGPGTRLTVL.

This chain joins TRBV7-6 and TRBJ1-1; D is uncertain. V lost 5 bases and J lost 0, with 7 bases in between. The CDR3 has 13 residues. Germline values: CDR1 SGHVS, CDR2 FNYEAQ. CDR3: CASSPYMNTEAFF. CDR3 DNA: TGTGCCAGCAGCCCCTATATGAACACTGAAGCTTTCTTT.

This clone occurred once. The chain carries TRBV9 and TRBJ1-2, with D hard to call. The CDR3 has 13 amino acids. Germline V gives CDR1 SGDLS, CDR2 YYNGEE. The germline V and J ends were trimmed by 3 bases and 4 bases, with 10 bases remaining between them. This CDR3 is CASSAPGSYGYTF. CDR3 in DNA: TGTGCCAGCAGCGCTCCGGGATCCTATGGCTACACCTTC. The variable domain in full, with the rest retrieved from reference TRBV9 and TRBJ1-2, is DSGVTQTPKHLITATGQRVTLRCSPRSGDLSVYWYQQSLDQGLQFLIQYYNGEERAKGNILERFSAQQFPDLHSELNLSSLELGDSALYFCASSAPGSYGYTFGSGTRLTVV.

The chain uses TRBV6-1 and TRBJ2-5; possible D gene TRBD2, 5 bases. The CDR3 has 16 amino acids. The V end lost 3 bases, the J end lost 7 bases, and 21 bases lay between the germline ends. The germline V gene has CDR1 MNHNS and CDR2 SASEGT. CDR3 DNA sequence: TGTGCCAGCAGTGACGCCGGAGGAGCGGCCGTAGGGACCCAGTACTTC. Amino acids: CASSDAGGAAVGTQYF.

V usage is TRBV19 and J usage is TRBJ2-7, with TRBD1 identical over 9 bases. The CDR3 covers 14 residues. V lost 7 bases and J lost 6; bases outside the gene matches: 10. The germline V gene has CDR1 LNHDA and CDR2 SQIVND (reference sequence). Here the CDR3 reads CASNSPGQGPEQYF. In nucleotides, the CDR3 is TGTGCCAGTAATAGCCCGGGACAGGGACCCGAGCAGTACTTC. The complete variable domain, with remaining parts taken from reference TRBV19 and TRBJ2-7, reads DGGITQSPKYLFRKEGQNVTLSCEQNLNHDAMYWYRQDPGQGLRLIYYSQIVNDFQKGDIAEGYSVSREKKESFPLTVTSAQKNPTAFYLCASNSPGQGPEQYFGPGTRLTVT.

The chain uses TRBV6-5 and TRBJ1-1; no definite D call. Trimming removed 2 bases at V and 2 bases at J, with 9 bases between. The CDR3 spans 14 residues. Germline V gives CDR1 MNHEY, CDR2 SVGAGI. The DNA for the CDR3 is TGTGCCAGCAGTTACGGCCAACTAAACACTGAAGCTTTCTTT. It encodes CASSYGQLNTEAFF.

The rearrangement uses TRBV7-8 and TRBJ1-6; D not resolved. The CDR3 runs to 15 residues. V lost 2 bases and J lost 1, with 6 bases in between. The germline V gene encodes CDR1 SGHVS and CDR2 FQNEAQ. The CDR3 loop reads CASSLLQSYNSPLHF. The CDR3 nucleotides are TGTGCCAGCAGCTTACTACAGTCCTATAATTCACCCCTCCACTTT.

The CDR3 DNA reads as TGTGCCAGCAGCCTTCAGCGGGGGGCCTGGGAAGAGACCCAGTACTTC. Its protein product is CASSLQRGAWEETQYF. The chain combines TRBV14 with TRBJ2-5, with 9 bases lining up with TRBD2. The CDR3 is 16 amino acids. The V gene's germline CDR1 is SGHDN and CDR2 FVKESK. V lost 4 bases, J lost 3 bases, and 9 bases stayed unmatched.

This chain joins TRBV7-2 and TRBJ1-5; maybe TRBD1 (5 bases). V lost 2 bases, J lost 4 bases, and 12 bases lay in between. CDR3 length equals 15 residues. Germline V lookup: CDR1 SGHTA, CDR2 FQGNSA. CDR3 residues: CASSLMPGPNQPQHF. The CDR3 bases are TGTGCCAGCAGCTTAATGCCAGGGCCTAATCAGCCCCAGCATTTT.

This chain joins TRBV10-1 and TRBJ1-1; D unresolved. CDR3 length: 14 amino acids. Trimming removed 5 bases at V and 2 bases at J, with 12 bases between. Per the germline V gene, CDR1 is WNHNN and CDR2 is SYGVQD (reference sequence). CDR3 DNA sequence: TGCGCCAGCAGTCTCGATCGAAGCAACACTGAAGCTTTCTTT. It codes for CASSLDRSNTEAFF.

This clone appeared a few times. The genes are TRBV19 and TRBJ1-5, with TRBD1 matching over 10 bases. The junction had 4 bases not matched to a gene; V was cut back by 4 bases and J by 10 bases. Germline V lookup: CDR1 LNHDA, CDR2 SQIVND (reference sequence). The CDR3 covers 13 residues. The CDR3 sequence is CASSTRDRGPQHF. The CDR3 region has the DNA TGTGCCAGTAGTACCCGGGACAGGGGACCCCAGCATTTT.

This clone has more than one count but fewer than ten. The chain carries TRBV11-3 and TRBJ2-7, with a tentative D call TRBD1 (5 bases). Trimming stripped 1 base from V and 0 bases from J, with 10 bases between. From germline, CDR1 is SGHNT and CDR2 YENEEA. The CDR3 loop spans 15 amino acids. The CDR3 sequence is CASSLGTSSSYEQYF. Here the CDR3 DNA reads TGTGCCAGCAGCTTAGGGACATCAAGCTCCTACGAGCAGTACTTC.